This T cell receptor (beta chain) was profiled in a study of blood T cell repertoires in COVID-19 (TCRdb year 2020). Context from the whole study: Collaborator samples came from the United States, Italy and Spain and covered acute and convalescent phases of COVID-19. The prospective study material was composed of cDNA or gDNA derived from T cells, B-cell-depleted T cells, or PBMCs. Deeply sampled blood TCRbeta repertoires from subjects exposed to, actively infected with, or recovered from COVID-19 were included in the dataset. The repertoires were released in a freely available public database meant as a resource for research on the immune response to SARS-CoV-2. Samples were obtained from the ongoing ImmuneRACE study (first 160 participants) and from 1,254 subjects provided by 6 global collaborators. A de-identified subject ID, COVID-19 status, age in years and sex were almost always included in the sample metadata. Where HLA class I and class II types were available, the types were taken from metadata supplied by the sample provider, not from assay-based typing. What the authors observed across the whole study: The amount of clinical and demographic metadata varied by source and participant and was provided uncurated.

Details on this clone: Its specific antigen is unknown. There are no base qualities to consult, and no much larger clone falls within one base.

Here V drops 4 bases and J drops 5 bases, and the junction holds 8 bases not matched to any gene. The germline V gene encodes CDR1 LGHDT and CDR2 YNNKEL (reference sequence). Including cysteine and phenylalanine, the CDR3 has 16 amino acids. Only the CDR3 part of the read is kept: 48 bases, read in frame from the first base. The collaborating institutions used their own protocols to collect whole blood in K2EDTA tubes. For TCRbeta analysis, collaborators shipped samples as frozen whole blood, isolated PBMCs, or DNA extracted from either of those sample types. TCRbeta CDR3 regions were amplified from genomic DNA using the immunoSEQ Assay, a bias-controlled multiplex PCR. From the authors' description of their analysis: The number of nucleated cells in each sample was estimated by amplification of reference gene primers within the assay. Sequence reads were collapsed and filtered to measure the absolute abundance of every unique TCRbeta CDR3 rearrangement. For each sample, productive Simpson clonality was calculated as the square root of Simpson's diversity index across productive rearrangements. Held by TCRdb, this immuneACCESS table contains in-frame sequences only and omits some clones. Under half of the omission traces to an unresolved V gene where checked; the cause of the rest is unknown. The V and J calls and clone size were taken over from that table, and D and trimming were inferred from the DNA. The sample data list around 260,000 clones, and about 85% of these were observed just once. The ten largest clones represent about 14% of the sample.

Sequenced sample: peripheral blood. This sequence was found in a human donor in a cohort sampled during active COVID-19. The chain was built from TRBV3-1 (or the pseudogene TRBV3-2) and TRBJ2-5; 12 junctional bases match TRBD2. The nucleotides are TGTGCCAGCAGCCGGACTAGCGGGATGGCCGGCGAGACCCAGTACTTC. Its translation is CASSRTSGMAGETQYF.